A selection of T cell receptor beta chains follows, all from one sample in a study of CD8 T cells in Susac syndrome. TCRdb re-derived calls from the immunoSEQ multiplex PCR reads in MiXCR, one entry per CDR3 protein. Of 250,000 to 350,000 distinct CDR3 sequences listed, about 92% are singletons. The sample was CD4+ T cells from PBMCs. These receptors originate from a human donor with multiple sclerosis. Each CDR3 is given with its conserved first and last residue. The order of the fields is D gene, CDR3 length, V gene, J gene, clone size, CDR3 DNA, CDR3 protein. The D gene is left open where the match is weak. Expanded clones are given a class, and other clones once, few, many or no size at all.

>.|14|TRBV14|TRBJ2-2|.
TGTGCCAGCAGCCAAGATAGTGGTGTCGGGGAGCTGTTTTTT
CASSQDSGVGELFF
>TRBD1|16|TRBV4-1|TRBJ2-1|once
TGCGCCAGCAGCCAAGGACAGGGGGTGAGATACAATGAGCAGTTCTTC
CASSQGQGVRYNEQFF
>TRBD2|16|TRBV14|TRBJ2-1|.
TGTGCCAGCAGCCAAGACCCTAGCGGGATTGGCAATGAGCAGTTCTTC
CASSQDPSGIGNEQFF
>TRBD1|16|TRBV5-1|TRBJ2-2|.
TGCGCCAGCAGCCCCGGGACAGCTTCGAACACCGGGGAGCTGTTTTTT
CASSPGTASNTGELFF
>.|11|TRBV20-1|TRBJ2-1|.
TGCAGTGCTCTCGGGCGCAATGAGCAGTTCTTC
CSALGRNEQFF
>.|14|TRBV18|TRBJ1-3|few
TGTGCCAGCTCACAGTCCAGCTCTGGAAACACCATATATTTT
CASSQSSSGNTIYF
>.|17|TRBV7-9|TRBJ2-2|.
TGTGCCAGCAGGTTACGGACCATTACAGGTGCCACCGGGGAGCTGTTTTTT
CASRLRTITGATGELFF
>.|13|TRBV6-5|TRBJ2-3|.
TGTGCCAGCAGTAACCGGAGGGCAGATACGCAGTATTTT
CASSNRRADTQYF
>.|13|TRBV20-1|TRBJ2-5|.
TGCAGTGCGCCCGGGTTTGCGGTTGGGACCCAGTACTTC
CSAPGFAVGTQYF
>TRBD1|16|TRBV11-2|TRBJ1-4|.
TGTGCCAGCAGCTTCACTCGACAGGGGCTAAGAGAAAAACTGTTTTTT
CASSFTRQGLREKLFF
>TRBD2|14|TRBV12-3/TRBV12-4|TRBJ2-3|.
TGTGCCAGCAGCGGACTAGCGGGAGTAGATACGCAGTATTTT
CASSGLAGVDTQYF
>.|15|TRBV6-5|TRBJ2-2|.
TGTGCCAGCAGTTACGACACCCTTCAGACCGGGGAGCTGTTTTTT
CASSYDTLQTGELFF
>.|14|TRBV15|TRBJ2-7|.
TGTGCCACCAGCAGAGATACAGGGAGCTACGAGCAGTACTTC
CATSRDTGSYEQYF
>TRBD2|15|TRBV9|TRBJ2-3|.
TGTGCCAGCAGCGTCGGACTAGCGGGAGCAGATACGCAGTATTTT
CASSVGLAGADTQYF
>TRBD2|16|TRBV6-5|TRBJ2-2|.
TGTGCCAGCAGTTACTGGGGGGGGACGAACACCGGGGAGCTGTTTTTT
CASSYWGGTNTGELFF
>.|14|TRBV28|TRBJ2-1|.
TGTGCCAGCAGTTTCGAGAGGGGGTTCAGGGGGCAGTTCTTC
CASSFERGFRGQFF
>.|14|TRBV7-3|TRBJ1-2|.
TGTGCCAGCAGCTTATTTTCCCGGGACTATGGCTACACCTTC
CASSLFSRDYGYTF
>.|14|TRBV9|TRBJ1-6|.
TGTGCCAGCAGCTCCACTCCAGAAGTGTCACCTCTCCACTTT
CASSSTPEVSPLHF
>.|15|TRBV6-5|TRBJ2-7|.
TGTGCCAGCAGTAAGAGGGCCTCCTCGACCTACGAGCAGTACTTC
CASSKRASSTYEQYF
>.|15|TRBV24-1|TRBJ2-7|.
TGTGCCACCAGTGATTTACGAACCGGGACTTACGAGCAGTACTTC
CATSDLRTGTYEQYF
>TRBD1|15|TRBV2|TRBJ1-6|.
TGTGCCAGCAGTAGTTATGACAGGGTGTACTCACCCCTCCACTTT
CASSSYDRVYSPLHF
>TRBD1|17|TRBV5-4|TRBJ2-6|once
TGTGCCAGCAGCCTCGACATGACAGGGGCTGGGGCCAACGTCCTGACTTTC
CASSLDMTGAGANVLTF
>.|15|TRBV7-2|TRBJ2-1|.
TGTGCCAGCAGCCAATTAGGAGGATTGGATGGGGAGCAGTTCTTC
CASSQLGGLDGEQFF
>.|14|TRBV30|TRBJ1-3|.
TGTGCCTGGAGTCGCACTACTCGAGGAAACACCATATATTTT
CAWSRTTRGNTIYF
>TRBD1|14|TRBV20-1|TRBJ1-1|.
TGCAGTGCTGGACAGGGGGCAAGTAACACTGAAGCTTTCTTT
CSAGQGASNTEAFF
>.|12|TRBV29-1|TRBJ1-1|.
TGCAGCGTTGACGGACAGATCACTGAAGCTTTCTTT
CSVDGQITEAFF
>.|16|TRBV5-1|TRBJ2-7|.
TGCGCCAGCAGCCCGGAAATCTATATGAGCTCCTACGAGCAGTACTTC
CASSPEIYMSSYEQYF
>.|15|TRBV7-2|TRBJ1-3|.
TGTGCCAGCAGCCGCTCAGGGAATTCCGGAAACACCATATATTTT
CASSRSGNSGNTIYF
>.|13|TRBV30|TRBJ1-5|.
TGTGCCTGGAGTAAACAGGGAGATCAGCCCCAGCATTTT
CAWSKQGDQPQHF
>.|13|TRBV6-5|TRBJ2-3|.
TGTGCCAGCAGTCCAATCACCACAGATACGCAGTATTTT
CASSPITTDTQYF
>TRBD2|15|TRBV20-1|TRBJ2-5|.
TGCAGTGCTAGAACTGGCGGGGGGGCTGGGGAGACCCAGTACTTC
CSARTGGGAGETQYF
>.|12|TRBV2|TRBJ2-7|.
TGTGCCAGCAGGCCCAGACGGGACGAGCAGTACTTC
CASRPRRDEQYF
>.|14|TRBV20-1|TRBJ2-5|.
TGCAGTGCTAGTCGCGGGACAGCTCAAGAGACCCAGTACTTC
CSASRGTAQETQYF
>.|13|TRBV7-3|TRBJ1-1|.
TGTGCCAGCAGCTCTAGGGTGAACACTGAAGCTTTCTTT
CASSSRVNTEAFF
>.|16|TRBV7-2|TRBJ1-5|.
TGTGCCAGCGGCCCTGGGCTACGTGCGGGTAATCAGCCCCAGCATTTT
CASGPGLRAGNQPQHF
>TRBD2|20|TRBV5-6|TRBJ2-1|.
TGTGCCAGCAGCTTGGAAGTCATGGCGGGAGGTCCCAGCTCCTACAATGAGCAGTTCTTC
CASSLEVMAGGPSSYNEQFF
>.|16|TRBV7-9|TRBJ2-7|.
TGTGCCAGCAGCTTAGATATGGGCCAGGACTCCTACGAGCAGTACTTC
CASSLDMGQDSYEQYF
>.|16|TRBV20-1|TRBJ2-2|.
TGCAGTGCTAGCGGGGGTTGGACAGCGAACACCGGGGAGCTGTTTTTT
CSASGGWTANTGELFF
>.|11|TRBV18|TRBJ2-1|few
TGTGCCAGCTCCCCAACCAATGAGCAGTTCTTC
CASSPTNEQFF
>.|14|TRBV6-5|TRBJ1-3|.
TGTGCCAGCAGTTACCAGAGGGGATCAAACACCATATATTTT
CASSYQRGSNTIYF
>TRBD2|17|TRBV19|TRBJ2-2|.
TGTGCCAGTAGTAACGACGGCGGGAGGGCAGGCACCGGGGAGCTGTTTTTT
CASSNDGGRAGTGELFF
>TRBD1|15|TRBV12-3/TRBV12-4|TRBJ1-2|.
TGTGCCAGCAGTTCCGCGGGACAGGGGTTTTATGGCTACACCTTC
CASSSAGQGFYGYTF
>.|15|TRBV15|TRBJ2-2|.
TGTGCCACCAGCAGGGACAGCCTGAACACCGGGGAGCTGTTTTTT
CATSRDSLNTGELFF
>TRBD2|18|TRBV5-4|TRBJ2-1|.
TGTGCCAGCAGAACTACGTTAACGGGGGGGCCCGAGTCCAATGAGCAGTTCTTC
CASRTTLTGGPESNEQFF
>.|15|TRBV5-4|TRBJ2-5|.
TGTGCCAGCAGCTGGAACGGGGGGCGAGGAGAGACCCAGTACTTC
CASSWNGGRGETQYF
>.|14|TRBV7-8|TRBJ1-2|once
TGTGCCAGCAGCCCCGGACGGGCTTTCTGGGGCTACACCTTC
CASSPGRAFWGYTF